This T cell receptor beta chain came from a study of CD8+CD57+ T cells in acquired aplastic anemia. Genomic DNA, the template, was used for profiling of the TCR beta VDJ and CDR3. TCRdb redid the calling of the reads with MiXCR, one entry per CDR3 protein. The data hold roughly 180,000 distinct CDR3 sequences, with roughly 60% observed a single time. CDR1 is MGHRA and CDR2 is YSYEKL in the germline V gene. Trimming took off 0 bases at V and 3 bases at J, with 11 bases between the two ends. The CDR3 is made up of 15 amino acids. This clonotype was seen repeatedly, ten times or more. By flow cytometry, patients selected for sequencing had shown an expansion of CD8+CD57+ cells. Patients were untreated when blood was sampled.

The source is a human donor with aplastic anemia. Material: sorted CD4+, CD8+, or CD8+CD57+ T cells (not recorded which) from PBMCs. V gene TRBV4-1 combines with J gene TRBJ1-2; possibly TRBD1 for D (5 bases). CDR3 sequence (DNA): TGCGCCAGCAGCCAAGAGGGGGGGAAAGACTATGGCTACACCTTC. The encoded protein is CASSQEGGKDYGYTF.